This TCR beta chain originates from a study of low-dose radiotherapy and immunotherapy resistance in tumors. Study context: The fractionation for Cohort 1 was 0.5 Gy per fraction every 2 weeks, totaling 6.5 Gy. 1 Gy per fraction was delivered to Cohort 2 every two weeks, for 13 Gy total over 26 weeks.

This CDR3 spans 15 amino acids. J lost 4 bases, V lost 5 bases, and 10 bases had no gene match. Primers used for first-strand cDNA, a TRAV- and TRBV-specific set, covered both alpha and beta chains. TCR amplification used 15 to 20 PCR cycles, a constant-region primer and a V-primer adapter. Following isolation, mRNA was amplified via in vitro transcription. Each CDR3 protein gets one entry after TCRdb re-called the reads with MiXCR. The table includes just over 14,000 distinct CDR3 sequences, roughly 52% detected once. The rearrangement joins TRBV12-3 or TRBV12-4 to TRBJ2-5, with TRBD2 matching over 7 bases. The TCR comes from a human donor with advanced metastatic prostate, ovarian, gallbladder or colorectal cancer (not recorded which). This table probably holds off-target reads from a library built for another chain. CDR3 in amino acids: CASSVGLVSAETQYF. In DNA form, the CDR3 reads TGTGCCAGCAGTGTAGGACTAGTGTCGGCAGAGACCCAGTACTTC.